Each of the 32 T cell receptor beta chains below was sequenced from the same sample in a study of blood T cell repertoires in COVID-19 (dated by TCRdb to 2020 to 2021). Library creation used the immunoSEQ multiplex PCR assay. In its TCRdb copy, this immuneACCESS table keeps in-frame sequences only and misses some clones. Where compared with another copy, unresolved V genes explain less than half of these, and the others have no known cause. The sample table lists almost 250,000 clones, 86% of them with a count of one. Jointly, the top ten make up about 5.4% of the sample. The sample taken for sequencing was peripheral blood. These receptors originate from an elderly woman with COVID-19, enrolled during active disease.

This chain connects TRBV11-2 to TRBJ2-2; 7 bases map to TRBD1. The CDR3 spans 16 residues. Germline trimming cut 4 bases from V and 0 bases from J; bases unmatched to any gene: 5. Germline CDR1 and CDR2: SGHAT and FQNNGV. The CDR3 coding sequence is TGTGCCAGCAGCTCCTTAACAGGGGCGAACACCGGGGAGCTGTTTTTT. Amino acid sequence: CASSSLTGANTGELFF.

The rearrangement joins TRBV27 to TRBJ2-3; no firm D call. This CDR3 is 15 amino acids long. The V end was cut by 6 bases, the J end by 0 bases, with 13 bases between. The germline gives CDR1 MNHEY, CDR2 SMNVEV (reference sequence). The CDR3 reads CASRFRSSSTDTQYF. CDR3 sequence (DNA): TGTGCCAGCAGATTCCGGTCTTCTAGCACAGATACGCAGTATTTT.

This chain joins TRBV28 and TRBJ1-6, with D unresolved. Trimming cost V 3 bases and J 5 bases, with 11 bases left between them. The germline V gene has CDR1 MDHEN and CDR2 SYDVKM. This CDR3 comprises 15 residues. CDR3 protein: CASSLAGKDNSPLHF. CDR3 nucleotides: TGTGCCAGCAGTTTGGCGGGGAAGGATAATTCACCCCTCCACTTT.

The rearrangement links TRBV5-1 to TRBJ2-2; D might be TRBD2 (7 bases). With 0 bases removed from V and 7 bases from J, the gap between germline ends came to 13 bases. Germline CDR1 and CDR2: SGHRS and YFSETQ. The CDR3 is 15 residues long. For the CDR3, the DNA is TGCGCCAGCAGCTTGGAGGGGGGGCCTAGCGGGGAGCTGTTTTTT. Translating it yields CASSLEGGPSGELFF.

In its sample, this clone was seen a few times. The chain is built from TRBV6-2 or TRBV6-3 and TRBJ2-2, with TRBD2 matching 11 bases. CDR1 MNHEY and CDR2 SVGEGT come from the germline V gene. Unmatched junction bases numbered 4, after V lost 5 bases and J lost 5 bases. The CDR3 sequence is 15 residues long. CDR3 amino acids: CASSLAGGSTGELFF. DNA of the CDR3: TGTGCCAGCAGTCTAGCGGGGGGCTCGACCGGGGAGCTGTTTTTT.

This clone was seen only once. The chain carries TRBV28 and TRBJ1-1; D unresolved. Germline-derived CDR1 and CDR2 are MDHEN and SYDVKM. Trimming took off 5 bases at V and 0 bases at J, with 7 bases between the two ends. The CDR3 length is 13 residues. The CDR3 coding sequence is TGTGCCAGCAGTCCGGTCATGAACACTGAAGCTTTCTTT. Encoded protein: CASSPVMNTEAFF. Supplemented by reference TRBV28 and TRBJ1-1, the full variable domain reads DVKVTQSSRYLVKRTGEKVFLECVQDMDHENMFWYRQDPGLGLRLIYFSYDVKMKEKGDIPEGYSVSREKKERFSLILESASTNQTSMYLCASSPVMNTEAFFGQGTRLTVV.

The chain couples TRBV11-2 to TRBJ1-1; D remains ambiguous. Germline V gene sequence: CDR1 SGHAT, CDR2 FQNNGV. The CDR3 is 13 amino acids. V gave up 5 bases and J gave up 6 bases, with 13 bases separating them. In nucleotides, the CDR3 is TGTGCCAGCAGCAAGGGAGCATCATCTGAAGCTTTCTTT. Its translation is CASSKGASSEAFF.

This clone was counted a single time. V is TRBV5-1 and J is TRBJ2-2; D is possibly TRBD2 (7 bases). Germline loops: CDR1 SGHRS, CDR2 YFSETQ. The CDR3 has 17 amino acids. V lost 0 bases, J lost 2 bases, and 14 bases lay in between. Here the CDR3 reads CASSLEGGGRNTGELFF. The CDR3 coding sequence is TGCGCCAGCAGCTTGGAAGGCGGGGGCAGAAACACCGGGGAGCTGTTTTTT.

The chain links TRBV11-1 to TRBJ1-1; TRBD1 might be the D (5 bases). Germline V gives CDR1 SGHAT, CDR2 FQDESV (reference sequence). V lost 5 bases and J 1 base, leaving 8 bases between the germline ends. This CDR3 comprises 13 residues. In DNA form, the CDR3 reads TGTGCCAGCAGCCGTCAGGGGAACACTGAAGCTTTCTTT. This sequence encodes CASSRQGNTEAFF.

The chain couples TRBV11-2 to TRBJ2-3; D remains unclear. The V and J ends lost 6 bases and 4 bases respectively, with 14 bases between them. The CDR3 has 14 residues. Germline CDR1 reads SGHAT; CDR2 reads FQNNGV. The CDR3 nucleotides are TGTGCCAGCAGTCTTAATACACGATCAGATACGCAGTATTTT. This sequence encodes CASSLNTRSDTQYF.

The chain joins TRBV18 to TRBJ1-2; no reliable D call. The germline V gene encodes CDR1 KGHSH and CDR2 LQKENI. This CDR3 has 12 amino acids. The ends were cut back, 3 bases at V and 6 bases at J, with 8 bases in the middle. CDR3 protein: CASSPSLDGYTF. In nucleotides, the CDR3 is TGTGCCAGCTCACCCTCGTTAGATGGCTACACCTTC. Drawing the rest from reference TRBV18 and TRBJ1-2, the complete variable domain is NAGVMQNPRHLVRRRGQEARLRCSPMKGHSHVYWYRQLPEEGLKFMVYLQKENIIDESGMPKERFSAEFPKEGPSILRIQQVVRGDSAAYFCASSPSLDGYTFGSGTRLTVV.

The rearrangement joins TRBV7-9 to TRBJ1-4; 9 bases line up with TRBD1. J gave up 2 bases and V 2 bases, and 3 bases lay outside the gene matches. Germline CDR1 reads SEHNR; CDR2 reads FQNEAQ (reference sequence). This CDR3 comprises 16 residues. This chain's CDR3 is CASSLSGTGTNEKLFF. The CDR3 DNA reads TGTGCCAGCAGCTTATCAGGGACAGGGACTAATGAAAAACTGTTTTTT.

Only a few counts were recorded for this clone. The chain carries TRBV2 and TRBJ1-1; 7 positions agree with TRBD1. Trimming took 10 bases from V and 1 from J; bases not matched to a gene: 6. The germline V gene encodes CDR1 SNHLY and CDR2 FYNNEI. CDR3 length: 13 residues. This CDR3 reads CATQGVGNTEAFF. CDR3 nucleotide sequence: TGTGCCACTCAGGGGGTCGGGAACACTGAAGCTTTCTTT.

The chain couples TRBV5-1 to TRBJ2-2, with 9 bases fitting TRBD2. Trimming removed 8 bases from V and 5 bases from J; junction bases left unmatched: 7. Looked up from germline, CDR1 is SGHRS and CDR2 is YFSETQ. The CDR3 covers 14 residues. In DNA, the CDR3 is TGCGCCAGTTCCGGGACTAGCAAGACCGGGGAGCTGTTTTTT. It is translated as CASSGTSKTGELFF.

V gene TRBV9 combines with J gene TRBJ2-1, with 9 positions matching TRBD1. Germline lookup yields CDR1 SGDLS and CDR2 YYNGEE. The V segment lost 0 bases and the J segment 4 bases; nucleotides outside the gene matches: 5. The CDR3 is made up of 16 amino acids. In DNA form, the CDR3 reads TGTGCCAGCAGCGTAGAATCTGGGACAGGGTACAATGAGCAGTTCTTC. The encoded protein is CASSVESGTGYNEQFF.

This clone was seen only a few times. CDR3 sequence: CASSSLTGTSEQYV. The CDR3 DNA follows: TGTGCCAGCAGTTCACTGACAGGGACTAGCGAGCAGTACGTC. V usage is TRBV2 and J usage is TRBJ2-7, with D possibly matching TRBD2 (8 bases). The V gene lost 5 bases and the J gene lost 6 bases, with 17 bases spanning the gap. Germline assignment: CDR1 SNHLY and CDR2 FYNNEI. The CDR3 has 14 residues.

The rearrangement links TRBV5-1 to TRBJ2-2; 9 bases map to TRBD1. J was trimmed by 4 bases and V by 0 bases; bases with no gene match: 4. The CDR3 spans 16 residues. Germline V gene lookup returns CDR1 SGHRS and CDR2 YFSETQ. The CDR3 spells CASSLGQGGSTGELFF. CDR3 nucleotide sequence: TGCGCCAGCAGCTTGGGACAGGGGGGGAGCACCGGGGAGCTGTTTTTT.

This clone was detected only once. This chain joins TRBV6-4 and TRBJ1-6, with a tentative D call TRBD1 (6 bases). The CDR3 spans 12 residues. In germline, CDR1 is MRHNA, CDR2 SNTAGT. With 7 bases removed from V and 7 bases from J, the gap between germline ends came to 8 bases. The CDR3 DNA reads TGTGCCAGCAAGCAGGGGAATTCACCCCTCCACTTT. This translates into CASKQGNSPLHF.

The chain uses TRBV6-5 and TRBJ1-5; 7 bases are shared with TRBD1. The germline V gene encodes CDR1 MNHEY and CDR2 SVGAGI. The ends lost 6 bases at V and 1 base at J; junction bases unmatched: 6. The CDR3 has 15 amino acids. CDR3 coding DNA: TGTGCCAGCAGACTTACAGGGGTGAGCAATCAGCCCCAGCATTTT. Its translation: CASRLTGVSNQPQHF.

In this sample, this clone turned up once. One end of the junction varies from germline; a read error may be responsible. The DNA of the CDR3 is TGCGCCAGCAGCCAAGGGGAGGGACCCAGGAGGGATTTT. Translating it yields CASSQGEGPRRDF. The chain is built from TRBV4-1 and TRBJ2-3; 7 positions agree with TRBD2. Germline-derived CDR1 and CDR2 are MGHRA and YSYEKL. The CDR3 length is 13 residues.

The J gene is TRBJ1-5, the V gene TRBV28, with 7 positions matching TRBD1. The CDR3 runs to 17 residues. Trimming took 7 bases from V and 3 from J; bases not matched to a gene: 15. The germline V gene has CDR1 MDHEN and CDR2 SYDVKM. In nucleotides, the CDR3 is TGTGCCAGCATCCCTTTGAGTTTAGGGACAGTCAATCAGCCCCAGCATTTT. Translating gives CASIPLSLGTVNQPQHF.

The chain joins TRBV6-6 to TRBJ1-6; the match to TRBD1 covers 8 bases. This CDR3 spans 13 amino acids. J was trimmed by 14 bases and V by 6 bases; bases with no gene match: 9. Germline CDR1 and CDR2: MNHNY and SVGAGI (reference sequence). Here the CDR3 DNA reads TGTGCCAGCAGGGAAGACAGGGGATGGGCCCTCCACTTT. As protein: CASREDRGWALHF.

V gene TRBV5-4 combines with J gene TRBJ2-2; D may be TRBD1 (5 bases). V lost 1 base to trimming and J lost 0 bases, with 10 bases between them. Germline CDR1 is SGHNT and CDR2 is YYREEE (reference sequence). The CDR3 has 16 residues. The CDR3 region has the DNA TGTGCCAGCAGCTTGCAGGGTAGAACGAACACCGGGGAGCTGTTTTTT. Translating gives CASSLQGRTNTGELFF.

In regard to this clone: The same CDR3 can be traced to other DNA sequences in this sample. The rearrangement joins TRBV5-1 to TRBJ1-3, with D possibly TRBD1 on 5 matching bases. This CDR3 contains 14 residues. CDR1 and CDR2 (germline): SGHRS, YFSETQ. V dropped 8 bases and J dropped 0 bases, with 12 bases sitting between them. The CDR3 protein is CASSLGGSGNTIYF. The CDR3 DNA follows: TGCGCCAGTTCCCTGGGGGGCTCTGGAAACACCATATATTTT.

The V and J genes are TRBV7-2 and TRBJ2-5; 13 nucleotides line up with TRBD2. The V gene end was trimmed by 5 bases and the J gene end by 4 bases; junction bases not matched to a gene: 7. Germline values: CDR1 SGHTA, CDR2 FQGNSA. The CDR3 consists of 16 residues. The CDR3 here is CASSPPGTSGVETQYF. The CDR3 DNA sequence: TGTGCCAGCAGCCCGCCCGGGACTAGCGGGGTAGAGACCCAGTACTTC.

The chain combines TRBV7-2 with TRBJ2-7; TRBD1 matches at 12 bases. The CDR3 has 14 amino acids. With 7 bases clipped from V and 7 bases from J, the junction kept 8 bases outside the gene matches. In germline, CDR1 is SGHTA, CDR2 FQGNSA. Here the CDR3 DNA reads TGTGCCAGCACCCCGGGACAGGGGGCGAGAGAGCAGTACTTC. Its protein product is CASTPGQGAREQYF. The variable domain in full, with the rest retrieved from reference TRBV7-2 and TRBJ2-7, is GAGVSQSPSNKVTEKGKDVELRCDPISGHTALYWYRQSLGQGLEFLIYFQGNSAPDKSGLPSDRFSAERTGGSVSTLTIQRTQQEDSAVYLCASTPGQGAREQYFGPGTRLTVT.

This rearrangement joins TRBV30 to TRBJ1-3, with D perhaps matching TRBD1 (6 bases). Germline V gene data show CDR1 as GTSNPN and CDR2 as SVGIG (reference sequence). With 2 bases removed from V and 2 bases from J, the gap between germline ends came to 13 bases. This CDR3 comprises 15 residues. The CDR3 coding sequence is TGTGCCTGGAGTCCAGGGGCAGGGGCTGGAAACACCATATATTTT. Its protein is CAWSPGAGAGNTIYF.

The genes are TRBV4-1 and TRBJ1-2; D may be TRBD1 (5 bases). The germline V and J ends were trimmed by 0 bases and 8 bases, with 19 bases remaining between them. The CDR3 is 16 amino acids. In germline, CDR1 is MGHRA, CDR2 YSYEKL. CDR3 amino acids: CASSQDLIGGTIGYTF. CDR3 nucleotides: TGCGCCAGCAGCCAAGACCTCATTGGAGGGACTATCGGCTACACCTTC.

CDR3 sequence reads: CASTEGQVGNQPQHF. The CDR3 DNA follows: TGTGCCAGCACCGAGGGACAAGTTGGAAATCAGCCCCAGCATTTT. The rearrangement uses TRBV6-5 and TRBJ1-5; D perhaps matches TRBD1 (6 bases). This CDR3 has 15 residues. Per the germline V gene, CDR1 is MNHEY and CDR2 is SVGAGI. V lost 7 bases, J lost 4 bases, and 17 bases lay in between.

This chain joins TRBV30 and TRBJ1-5; D possibly corresponds to TRBD1 (6 bases). Per germline, CDR1 GTSNPN and CDR2 SVGIG (reference sequence). CDR3 size: 14 residues. Trimming cost V 2 bases and J 6 bases, with 14 bases left between them. Written as DNA, the CDR3 is TGTGCCTGGAGTCAAGGACAGTCGGGTCAGCCCCAGCATTTT. As protein: CAWSQGQSGQPQHF.

Only one count was recorded for this clone. V and J are TRBV10-1 and TRBJ2-3; 9 bases agree with TRBD1. The CDR3 contains 20 residues. V lost 4 bases to trimming and J lost 2 bases; unmatched junction nucleotides: 19. Germline CDR1 WNHNN, CDR2 SYGVQD (reference sequence). CDR3 nucleotides: TGCGCCAGCAGTGGACAGGGGGTAAGCCTGCCCCCGAAGCCCACAGATACGCAGTATTTT. Encoded protein: CASSGQGVSLPPKPTDTQYF.

The chain recombines TRBV28 with TRBJ1-5, with no clear D. Trimming took off 3 bases at V and 6 bases at J, with 6 bases between the two ends. There are 12 residues in the CDR3. Germline V lookup: CDR1 MDHEN, CDR2 SYDVKM. CDR3 sequence: CASSLFRQPQHF. CDR3 coding DNA: TGTGCCAGCAGTTTGTTCCGTCAGCCCCAGCATTTT.